What follows are 5 T cell receptor beta chains derived from one specimen sequenced in a study of T cells in localized non-small cell lung cancer. Measured with immunoSEQ multiplex PCR; TCRdb has only the in-frame clones, and not every one. Of roughly 58,000 clones in the sample, roughly four fifths were seen once. Sequencing used PBMCs, obtained before any cancer treatment. Receptors were obtained from a man aged 35-75 years with stage II lung adenocarcinoma.

The chain has TRBV5-4 and TRBJ2-7; 7 bases match TRBD2. The V segment lost 3 bases and the J segment 0 bases; nucleotides outside the gene matches: 9. This CDR3 is built from 16 residues. Germline values: CDR1 SGHNT, CDR2 YYREEE (reference sequence). CDR3 loop: CASSWEGGGSSYEQYF. CDR3 nucleotides: TGTGCCAGCAGCTGGGAGGGCGGCGGGAGCTCCTACGAGCAGTACTTC.

The CDR3 loop reads CASSPGTVHRTNEKLFF. The CDR3 DNA follows: TGTGCCAGCTCACCCGGGACAGTCCATCGAACTAATGAAAAACTGTTTTTT. The chain links TRBV18 to TRBJ1-4; 7 nucleotides line up with TRBD1. J lost 1 base, V lost 3 bases, and 8 bases had no gene match. The germline V gene has CDR1 KGHSH and CDR2 LQKENI. CDR3 size: 17 residues.

This clone was counted between two and nine times. The genes are TRBV13 and TRBJ1-1; the D gene is possibly TRBD1 (6 bases). V was clipped by 2 bases and J by 5 bases, with 21 bases between them. Germline V gene sequence: CDR1 PRHDT, CDR2 FYEKMQ (reference sequence). This CDR3 contains 17 residues. This CDR3 is CASSLLVGGTRGTEAFF. CDR3 sequence (DNA): TGTGCCAGCAGCTTACTAGTAGGGGGGACTAGGGGAACTGAAGCTTTCTTT.

The chain carries TRBV9 and TRBJ2-7, with TRBD1 identical over 9 bases. The CDR3 covers 15 residues. After removal of 3 bases from V and 0 bases from J, the junction contained 4 bases not matched to a gene. Germline lookup yields CDR1 SGDLS and CDR2 YYNGEE. Written as DNA, the CDR3 is TGTGCCAGCAGCGGGGAGACAGGGGGCTCCTACGAGCAGTACTTC. Amino acids: CASSGETGGSYEQYF. Filled out from reference TRBV9 and TRBJ2-7, the complete variable domain reads DSGVTQTPKHLITATGQRVTLRCSPRSGDLSVYWYQQSLDQGLQFLIQYYNGEERAKGNILERFSAQQFPDLHSELNLSSLELGDSALYFCASSGETGGSYEQYFGPGTRLTVT.

The table lists this clone with many counts. V and J are TRBV4-3 and TRBJ2-7; D is uncertain. CDR1 and CDR2 from the germline V gene are LGHNA and YSLEER. This CDR3 is 13 amino acids long. The V gene lost 0 bases and the J gene lost 5 bases, with 8 bases spanning the gap. The CDR3: CASSQDLTNEQYF. The CDR3 coding sequence is TGCGCCAGCAGCCAAGACCTAACGAACGAGCAGTACTTC.